In this sample, the clone carrying this T cell receptor (beta chain) turned up many times. Antigen unknown. Sequencing was performed with immunoSEQ multiplex PCR; in TCRdb, only in-frame clones are kept and a portion is missing. The sample contains 150,000 or so clones, about four fifths of which appear only once. The data are from a study of cytotoxic CD8 clonotypes in ibrutinib-treated CLL. Study-level information: Response material was collected after a median approximately 11 months of treatment, range 6 to 36. Notes on the study in general: Clonality increased with ibrutinib response but returned toward baseline at progression. Public clonotypes proved infrequent, and on treatment they shrank or remained steady.

Around 1.9 micrograms of genomic DNA, which was extracted from cryopreserved PBMCs, served as the material used for the TCR beta libraries. Trimming shortened V by 3 bases and J by 5 bases, and 8 bases separated the two germline ends. Germline V CDR1 and CDR2: GTSNPN, SVGIG (reference sequence). The CDR3 consists of 12 residues. The source is a human donor with chronic lymphocytic leukemia. The sequencing used PBMCs, collected after 12 months of ibrutinib treatment. The chain has TRBV30 and TRBJ2-1; no reliable D call. The CDR3: CAWSAWDNEQFF. As DNA, the CDR3 is TGTGCCTGGAGCGCCTGGGACAATGAGCAGTTCTTC.